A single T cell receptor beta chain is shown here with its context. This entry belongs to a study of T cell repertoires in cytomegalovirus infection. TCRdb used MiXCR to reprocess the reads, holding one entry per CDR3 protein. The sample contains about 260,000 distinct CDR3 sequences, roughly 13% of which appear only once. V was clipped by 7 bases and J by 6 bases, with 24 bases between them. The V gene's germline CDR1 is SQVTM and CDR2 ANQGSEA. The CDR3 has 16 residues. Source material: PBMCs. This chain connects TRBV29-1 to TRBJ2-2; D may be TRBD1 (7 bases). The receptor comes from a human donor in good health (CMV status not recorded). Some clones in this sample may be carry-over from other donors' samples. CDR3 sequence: CSATPGTVGGAGELFF. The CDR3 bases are TGCAGCGCTACCCCTGGGACAGTTGGCGGGGCCGGGGAGCTGTTTTTT.